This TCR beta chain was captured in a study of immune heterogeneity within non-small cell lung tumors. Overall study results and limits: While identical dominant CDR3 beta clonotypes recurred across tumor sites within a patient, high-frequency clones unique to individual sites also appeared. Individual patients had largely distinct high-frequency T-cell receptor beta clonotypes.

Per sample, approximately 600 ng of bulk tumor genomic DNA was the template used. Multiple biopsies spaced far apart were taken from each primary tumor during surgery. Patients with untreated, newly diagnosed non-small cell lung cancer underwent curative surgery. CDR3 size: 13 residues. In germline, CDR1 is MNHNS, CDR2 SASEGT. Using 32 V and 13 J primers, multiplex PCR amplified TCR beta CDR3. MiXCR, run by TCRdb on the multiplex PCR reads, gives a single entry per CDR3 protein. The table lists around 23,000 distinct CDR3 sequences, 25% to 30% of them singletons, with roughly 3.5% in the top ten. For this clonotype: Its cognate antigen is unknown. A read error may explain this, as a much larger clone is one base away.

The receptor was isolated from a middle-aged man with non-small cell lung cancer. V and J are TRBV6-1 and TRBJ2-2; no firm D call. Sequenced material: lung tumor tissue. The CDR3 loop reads CARSEGYTGELFF. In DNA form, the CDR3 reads TGTGCCAGAAGTGAAGGTTACACCGGGGAGCTGTTTTTT.